Given below is one T cell receptor (beta chain) in context. Its matching antigen is unknown. This sample is drawn from a study of CD8 T cells in ankylosing spondylitis. Whole-study results and caveats: Disease-associated clonotypes exhibited CD8+ identity and were relatively infrequent in peripheral blood.

Via MiXCR, TCRdb re-called the 5' RACE reads, giving one row per CDR3 protein. The repertoire holds roughly 230,000 distinct CDR3 sequences, with over 15% as singletons. The CDR3 contains 13 residues. Germline V gene lookup returns CDR1 MNHEY and CDR2 SVGAGI. V lost 0 bases and J 8 bases, leaving 7 bases between the germline ends. The clonotype originates from a male donor with ankylosing spondylitis or in good health (not recorded which). The chain recombines TRBV6-5 with TRBJ1-4; D is possibly TRBD1 (5 bases). The sample consisted of blood, either unsorted or a sorted T cell fraction (not recorded which). CDR3 loop: CASSYSTDEKLFF. CDR3 DNA: TGTGCCAGCAGTTACTCGACAGACGAAAAACTGTTTTTT.